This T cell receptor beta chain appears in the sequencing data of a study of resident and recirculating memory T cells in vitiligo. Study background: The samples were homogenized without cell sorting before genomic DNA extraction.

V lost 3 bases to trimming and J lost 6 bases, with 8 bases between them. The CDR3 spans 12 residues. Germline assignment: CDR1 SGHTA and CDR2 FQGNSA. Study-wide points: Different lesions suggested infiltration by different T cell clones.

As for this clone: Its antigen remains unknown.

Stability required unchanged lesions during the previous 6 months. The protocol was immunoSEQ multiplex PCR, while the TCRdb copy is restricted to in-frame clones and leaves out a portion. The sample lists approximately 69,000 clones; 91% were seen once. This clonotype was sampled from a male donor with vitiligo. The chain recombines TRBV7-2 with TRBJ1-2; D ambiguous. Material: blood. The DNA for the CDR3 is TGTGCCAGCAGCTTCCGAGGTGATGGCTACACCTTC. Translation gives CASSFRGDGYTF.